This T cell receptor beta chain was retrieved from a study of T cells in Graves' hyperthyroidism and ophthalmopathy (dated 2019 in TCRdb). A note on the overall study: Peripheral blood was collected at initial diagnosis, before any treatment. TCR V-J signatures able to tell the groups apart were searched for in a discovery cohort of 90 to 100 patients, of whom around 43 had Graves' ophthalmopathy and some 60 had stable Graves' hyperthyroidism. Prospective prediction of ophthalmopathy was tested in an independent validation cohort consisting of 18 hyperthyroidism patients and 15 or so patients who later progressed to ophthalmopathy. For training and testing, the roughly 100 patients in the discovery cohort were randomly divided in a 7:3 ratio. Thyroid tissue and blood T-cell repertoires from six Graves' hyperthyroidism patients were also compared in the study. After blood sampling, hyperthyroidism patients were treated with methimazole at a starting dose of 30 mg daily, and ophthalmopathy patients were treated with high-dose intravenous methylprednisolone. According to the paper, TCR Vbeta CDR3 sequencing was carried out on some 130 peripheral blood samples, which came from 40 to 45 ophthalmopathy, roughly 75 hyperthyroidism and approximately 17 progressor patients.

A patient counted as having stable Graves' hyperthyroidism if no progression to ophthalmopathy occurred over 18 months of follow-up. The hyperthyroidism patients were between 18 and 65 years old and newly diagnosed, with a disease duration of less than 2 months. Patients with uncontrolled infections, other autoimmune diseases, pregnancy or lactation were excluded. Clinical symptoms, serum thyroxine and TRAb, thyroid ultrasound, and orbital computed tomography formed the basis for the diagnoses. PBMCs were separated from roughly 10 ml of fresh peripheral blood using Ficoll-Paque density gradient centrifugation. Total RNA was extracted using Trizol reagent, and RNA quality was assessed on an Agilent 2100 Bioanalyzer. The TCR beta CDR3 regions were amplified from the RNA transcripts. The TCR CDR3 was subjected to a first round of RT-PCR using the HTBI primer set and the Qiagen OneStep RT-PCR kit. Libraries were constructed in a second round of multiplex PCR, after which size selection and purification were carried out. Libraries were sequenced paired-end with 100 bp reads on an Illumina HiSeq2000. The authors processed their data as follows. SOAPnuke was used to process the raw data, with reads discarded if the reads contained adapters or uncalled bases, had a mean Phred below 15, or lacked an exact constant-primer or identifier match. COPE v1.2.5 was used to merge the high-quality paired reads, and each unique nucleotide sequence was defined as a clonotype. MiTCR v1.1 was used to align clonotypes to the IMGT TRBV, TRBD and TRBJ reference segments. Analysis was restricted to V-J combinations with a frequency above 0.0001, which covered roughly 99% of repertoires. A TCS score was defined as the ratio of F50 (clonal expansion) to E x V (chaos), with BLOSUM62-based TCRdist applied between CDR3 peptides within each V-J. Welch's t-statistics and random forest reduced approximately 520 V-J features to 13, which were used in a naive Bayes classifier (R e1071). The public reads were quality trimmed at Q25 with fastp and then assembled into clones with MiXCR by TCRdb, keeping productive beta chains. One record per CDR3 amino acid sequence lists the most common genes and DNA. The V and J calls here are based on TCRdb, not the publication. This sample has nearly 110,000 distinct CDR3 sequences in its table, and roughly 15% of those were observed once. Less than 50% of the sample is held by the ten biggest clonotypes.

The germline V gene yields MNHEY for CDR1 and SVGAGI for CDR2. The CDR3 holds 17 amino acids from the cysteine to the phenylalanine. The DNA shown is the 51-base CDR3, in frame from base 1. Between the V and J ends, shortened by 2 bases and 3 bases respectively, the junction contains 20 bases. The paper as a whole reports these results and caveats: In validation, progression to ophthalmopathy was predicted by the model with almost 71% sensitivity and 72.22% specificity, a median of approximately 6.5 months before onset. Blood samples also contained most of the expanded thyroid clonotypes (frequency above 0.001), which suggests that blood repertoires may reflect thyroid immune responses. No statistical method was used to set the sample size in advance, and investigators knew the group allocation. In cross-validation, a model built on a 13 V-J signature told ophthalmopathy apart from stable hyperthyroidism with approximately 90% sensitivity and 81% to 82% specificity, and in testing the same model reached 80%/75%.

This clonotype was seen a few times. What this receptor recognizes is not known. Nothing much larger sits one base from this clone, and base qualities are not available. The chain is made from TRBV6-5 and TRBJ2-7; the best D guess is TRBD2, with 5 bases matching. The clonotype comes from a woman aged 45 to 65 with Graves' hyperthyroidism. The sequenced sample was blood. The CDR3 sequence is CASSYPDSDVDYYEQYF. The nucleotides are TGTGCCAGCAGTTACCCCGATTCGGACGTCGACTACTACGAGCAGTACTTC.